This T cell receptor beta chain was identified in a study of tumor-infiltrating lymphocytes in primary liver carcinoma. Study information: In every tissue type, samples returned a similar yield of roughly 3.5 to 8 million productive TCRbeta reads. Study-level results: The study found tumor-adjacent and tumor-blood pairs overlapped less than tumor region pairs. Top clones occupying all five tumor regions numbered only about 7.5-25%.

Production of TCR beta cDNA used 400 to 600 ng total RNA together with a constant-region primer. TCR beta libraries came from three nested multiplex PCR rounds using slightly modified ARM-PCR. Forward primers for TRBV1-TRBV30 and a C-beta reverse primer served the first two PCR rounds, at roughly 10 cycles each. TCRdb recomputed calls from the multiplex PCR reads with MiXCR, one row per CDR3 protein. Among 90,000 to 140,000 distinct CDR3 sequences, roughly 85% were seen once, and the ten largest hold around 21%. The CDR3 sequence is 16 residues long. As regards this clonotype: What it binds is not known.

Scientists recovered RNA and DNA together from roughly 20-30 mg of unsorted bulk tissue. Sequencing used liver tumor tissue from sampling region 3. Indicated subset: tumor region T3, left-lateral pole. The chain has TRBV12-3 or TRBV12-4 and TRBJ2-2; D tentatively reads TRBD1 or TRBD2 (5 bases each). The clonotype was recovered from a man between 40 and 49 years old with primary liver carcinoma and hepatitis B virus infection. The CDR3 DNA is TGTACCAACAGTTCAGGGCAAGGGAGAGCGGTCGGGGAGCTGTTTTTT. Its translation: CTNSSGQGRAVGELFF.